Each of the 20 T cell receptor beta chains below was sequenced from the same sample in a study of breast tumors, draining lymph nodes, adjacent tissues. TCRdb analysed the multiplex PCR reads with MiXCR anew, one entry per CDR3 protein. The sample has 85,000 to 130,000 distinct CDR3 sequences, about 20% seen once. Breast cancer patients provided tissue from their axillary draining lymph nodes. Sequenced input: axillary lymph node tissue. The receptors here all came from a female donor with breast cancer. Some clones in this sample may be carry-over from other donors' samples.

This clonotype showed up many times. The chain combines TRBV2 with TRBJ2-7; D unclear. This CDR3 has 14 amino acids. CDR1 SNHLY and CDR2 FYNNEI come from the germline V gene. The ends were cut back, 8 bases at V and 2 bases at J, with 16 bases in the middle. CDR3 region: CASFSWTPPYEQYF. The CDR3 DNA reads TGTGCCAGCTTTTCATGGACGCCTCCCTACGAGCAGTACTTC.

Notes on this clonotype: One base away lies a much larger clone, so this may be a sequencing read error. The V gene is TRBV7-2, the J gene TRBJ1-6; tentatively, D is TRBD1 (6 bases). The CDR3 contains 15 residues. V was clipped by 7 bases and J by 5 bases, with 15 bases between them. Germline lookup yields CDR1 SGHTA and CDR2 FQGNSA. The CDR3 sequence is CASNFIGQNNSPLHF. CDR3 in DNA: TGTGCCAGCAACTTCATTGGACAGAATAATTCACCCCTCCACTTT.

The V gene is TRBV4-1, the J gene TRBJ2-2; D is perhaps TRBD1 (6 bases). This CDR3 is 15 amino acids long. Germline-derived CDR1 and CDR2 are MGHRA and YSYEKL. V was clipped by 4 bases and J by 6 bases, with 15 bases between them. Written as DNA, the CDR3 is TGCGCCAGCAGCCGCGAACAGGGCCACGCCGGGGAGCTGTTTTTT. Translated, it gives CASSREQGHAGELFF.

Many counts were recorded for this clonotype. The chain is built from TRBV7-6 and TRBJ2-7; tentative D call: TRBD1 (5 bases). Germline V lookup: CDR1 SGHVS, CDR2 FNYEAQ. Deletions cut 1 base from V and 6 bases from J, with 13 bases between. The CDR3 has 14 amino acids. The CDR3 DNA reads as TGTGCCAGCAGCTTAGTTCAGGGTGCCGGCGAGCAGTACTTC. This sequence encodes CASSLVQGAGEQYF.

The table lists this clonotype with many counts. This rearrangement joins TRBV12-3 or TRBV12-4 to TRBJ2-5; a possible D gene is TRBD2 (5 bases). The CDR3 contains 12 residues. V shed 7 bases and J shed 5 bases, with 11 bases lying between them. CDR3 residues: CASNEGAETQYF. In nucleotides, the CDR3 is TGTGCCAGCAATGAGGGCGCGGAGACCCAGTACTTC.

This clonotype was detected ten times or more. The V call is TRBV2, the J call TRBJ1-5, with D unclear. CDR1 and CDR2 (germline): SNHLY, FYNNEI. Between the trimmed V and J ends, which lost 3 bases and 1 base, there was a span of 16 bases. The CDR3 spans 17 residues. CDR3 loop: CASSDPVALRSNQPQHF. The CDR3 nucleotides read TGTGCCAGCAGTGATCCGGTCGCCCTCCGGAGCAATCAGCCCCAGCATTTT.

In regard to this clonotype: At one boundary the junction diverges from the germline segment, which might be a read error. V and J are TRBV20-1 and TRBJ2-5; no definite D call. The CDR3 has 13 residues. The germline CDR1 and CDR2 sequences are DFQATT and SNEGSKA (reference sequence). Here the CDR3 DNA reads TGCAGTGCTCGATGGGCTGCCGAAGAGACTCAGTACTTC. It encodes CSARWAAEETQYF.

This clonotype has at least ten counts. V is TRBV4-1 and J is TRBJ2-1, with D possibly matching TRBD1 (6 bases). Germline CDR1 and CDR2: MGHRA and YSYEKL. CDR3 length: 16 residues. V was shortened by 0 bases and J by 5 bases, with 14 bases between the two germline ends. The CDR3 nucleotides are TGCGCCAGCAGCCAAGAGATTAGGACAGTTAACAATGAGCAGTTCTTC. Translated: CASSQEIRTVNNEQFF.

Comment on this clonotype: A much larger clone sits a single nucleotide away, making a read error possible. J is TRBJ2-7 and V is TRBV5-4; D is possibly TRBD2 (6 bases). Germline CDR1 reads SGHNT; CDR2 reads YYREEE (reference sequence). The CDR3 length is 16 residues. The DNA of the CDR3 is TGTGCCGGCAGCTGGGCCTTAGAGCGGAGGGAATCCGAGCAGTACTTC. Encoded protein: CAGSWALERRESEQYF.

In this sample, this clonotype turned up many times. V usage is TRBV7-7 and J usage is TRBJ2-5, with D perhaps TRBD1 (6 bases). CDR3 length: 14 amino acids. V gave up 4 bases and J gave up 5 bases, with 14 bases separating them. CDR1 SSHAT and CDR2 FNYEAQ come from the germline V gene (reference sequence). CDR3 in amino acids: CASSSNRALETQYF. CDR3 DNA sequence: TGTGCCAGCAGCTCAAACAGGGCTTTGGAGACCCAGTACTTC. Full variable domain (missing parts from reference TRBV7-7 and TRBJ2-5): GAGVSQSPRYKVTKRGQDVTLRCDPISSHATLYWYQQALGQGPEFLTYFNYEAQPDKSGLPSDRFSAERPEGSISTLTIQRTEQRDSAMYRCASSSNRALETQYFGPGTRLLVL.

This clonotype was seen many times. The genes are TRBV5-6 and TRBJ1-4; maybe TRBD1 (5 bases). Looked up from germline, CDR1 is SGHDT and CDR2 is YYEEEE. The CDR3 has 18 amino acids. V was clipped by 1 base and J by 5 bases, with 21 bases between them. CDR3 DNA: TGTGCCAGCAGCTTGCTCTATTCCACCCGGGACGAGAATGAAAAACTGTTTTTT. Translated, it gives CASSLLYSTRDENEKLFF.

This clonotype occurred many times. The chain combines TRBV20-1 with TRBJ1-5; D is undetermined. This CDR3 has 19 residues. The V end was cut by 0 bases, the J end by 0 bases, with 21 bases between. Germline CDR1 DFQATT, CDR2 SNEGSKA (reference sequence). In nucleotides, the CDR3 is TGCAGTGCTAGAGATCAGGAAAGGACGGGAGGCCATAGCAATCAGCCCCAGCATTTT. Translated: CSARDQERTGGHSNQPQHF.

This clonotype was observed many times. This chain links TRBV12-3 or TRBV12-4 with TRBJ2-1; the match to TRBD2 covers 7 bases. CDR3 length: 14 amino acids. The V and J ends lost 6 bases and 4 bases, in that order; junction bases with no gene match: 6. The DNA for the CDR3 is TGTGCCAGCAGCTCAGGGAGGGTTTACAATGAGCAGTTCTTC. Protein sequence: CASSSGRVYNEQFF.

Comments on this clonotype: A single base separates this from a much larger clone, so it may be a read error. Lacking the conserved final phenylalanine or tryptophan, this CDR3 likely reflects a read error. J is TRBJ2-3 and V is TRBV11-3; 7 bases agree with TRBD2. Germline values: CDR1 SGHNT, CDR2 YENEEA. V gave up 5 bases and J gave up 2 bases; unmatched junction bases: 7. The CDR3 is made up of 15 amino acids. The CDR3 DNA reads as TGTGCCAGCAGCATATCTAGCGGCTTCACAGATACGCAGTATCTT. Protein sequence: CASSISSGFTDTQYL.

The table lists this clonotype with a few counts. This chain connects TRBV27 to TRBJ2-1; 7 nucleotides line up with TRBD1. Germline CDR1 is MNHEY and CDR2 is SMNVEV (reference sequence). V lost 5 bases and J lost 7; bases outside the gene matches: 11. This CDR3 has 15 residues. CDR3 residues: CASSPRQGSQNEQFF. The CDR3 nucleotides are TGTGCCAGCAGTCCGCGACAGGGTTCCCAAAATGAGCAGTTCTTC.

This clonotype has at least ten counts. At one end the junction does not follow the germline gene, possibly because of a read error. The chain carries TRBV28 and TRBJ2-7; D unclear. The germline CDR1 and CDR2 sequences are MDHEN and SYDVKM. This CDR3 spans 13 amino acids. This CDR3 reads CASMPSPSETESF. DNA of the CDR3: TGTGCCAGCATGCCGAGTCCTTCCGAAACTGAGTCCTTC.

In its sample, this clonotype was seen many times. The chain is built from TRBV19 and TRBJ1-2, with D possibly TRBD1 on 6 matching bases. Germline V lookup: CDR1 LNHDA, CDR2 SQIVND (reference sequence). The CDR3 is made up of 15 amino acids. Trimming pared 3 bases from V and 6 bases from J, leaving 17 bases between. CDR3 in amino acids: CASSMGTPRSDGYTF. In DNA form, the CDR3 reads TGTGCCAGTAGTATGGGGACACCGAGGTCGGATGGCTACACCTTC.

This clonotype has a count of ten or more. This chain connects TRBV19 to TRBJ1-4; 8 positions agree with TRBD1. Looked up from germline, CDR1 is LNHDA and CDR2 is SQIVND (reference sequence). Trimming removed 3 bases from V and 2 bases from J; junction bases left unmatched: 2. The CDR3 extends over 15 amino acids. The CDR3 region has the DNA TGTGCCAGTAGTATGCGGACAGGGACTAATGAAAAACTGTTTTTT. This codes for CASSMRTGTNEKLFF.

This clonotype occurred many times. This sequence joins TRBV7-9 and TRBJ2-5; 8 nucleotides align to TRBD1. J gave up 4 bases and V 1 base, and 5 bases lay outside the gene matches. The germline V gene encodes CDR1 SEHNR and CDR2 FQNEAQ (reference sequence). This CDR3 has 15 residues. The CDR3 sequence: CASSLGTGFGETQYF. As DNA, the CDR3 is TGTGCCAGCAGCTTAGGGACAGGGTTCGGAGAGACCCAGTACTTC.

Ten or more counts support this clonotype. V usage is TRBV6-5 and J usage is TRBJ2-7; 10 bases fit TRBD1. The CDR3 is made up of 13 amino acids. CDR1 is MNHEY and CDR2 is SVGAGI in the germline V gene. V gave up 4 bases and J gave up 10 bases; unmatched junction bases: 7. CDR3: CASSWGQGNLQYF. The CDR3 DNA follows: TGTGCCAGCAGTTGGGGACAGGGGAACCTCCAGTACTTC.